Listed here is a single T cell receptor (beta chain). The source of the sample is a study of blood T cell repertoires in COVID-19. The germline CDR1 and CDR2 sequences are LGHNA and YNFKEQ. The CDR3 spans 18 residues. Trimming stripped 0 bases from V and 6 bases from J, with 20 bases between. Generated by immunoSEQ multiplex PCR, the TCRdb table keeps only in-frame clones and is missing some. Of more than 350,000 clones in the sample, more than 70% are singletons; the top ten hold approximately 3%. The chain couples TRBV4-2 to TRBJ1-4, with D possibly TRBD1 on 5 matching bases. The receptor's source is a woman in her twenties or thirties with COVID-19, enrolled during active disease. The sample was peripheral blood. The CDR3: CASSQDIQAWYRDEKLFF. CDR3 nucleotide sequence: TGTGCCAGCAGCCAAGATATACAGGCCTGGTATCGGGATGAAAAACTGTTTTTT.